This T cell receptor beta chain was identified during a study of cytomegalovirus exposure and HLA in healthy donors. Study-wide points: Accurate prediction of HLA-A and HLA-B alleles (for most subjects) was reportedly achieved from TCR beta sequences. In an earlier analysis, about 87% or about 30%: the productive usage of most TCR beta V segments. Sequencing likely generated an artifact that appeared as a cluster of highly shared sequence variants. A later look showed TCR association rates differing by HLA locus, highest for DRB1 and lowest for HLA-C.

PCR primers comprised 60 Vbeta and 13 Jbeta primers. Sequenced by immunoSEQ multiplex PCR; TCRdb stores in-frame clones only, minus some. The data contain over 200,000 clones, more than 85% of them singletons. In the case of this clone: What it recognizes is unknown.

CDR1 and CDR2 from the germline V gene are MNHEY and SMNVEV (reference sequence). V dropped 4 bases and J dropped 3 bases, with 16 bases sitting between them. The CDR3 covers 15 residues. The origin of this receptor is a woman aged 18-29 years in good health and CMV-seronegative. This chain joins TRBV27 and TRBJ2-7; D is undetermined. Sequenced material: PBMCs. CDR3 sequence: CASSSPTEYGYEQYF. Here the CDR3 DNA reads TGTGCCAGCAGTTCACCTACCGAGTACGGCTACGAGCAGTACTTC.